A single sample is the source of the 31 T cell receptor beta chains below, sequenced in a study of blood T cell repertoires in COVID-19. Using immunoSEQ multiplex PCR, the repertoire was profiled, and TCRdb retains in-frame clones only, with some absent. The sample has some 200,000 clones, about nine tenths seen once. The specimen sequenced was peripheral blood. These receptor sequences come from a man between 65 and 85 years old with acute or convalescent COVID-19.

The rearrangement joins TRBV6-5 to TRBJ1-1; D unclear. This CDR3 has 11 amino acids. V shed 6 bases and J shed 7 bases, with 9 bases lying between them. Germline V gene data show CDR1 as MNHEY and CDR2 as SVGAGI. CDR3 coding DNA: TGTGCCAGCAGGAGGGCGAATGAAGCTTTCTTT. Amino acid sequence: CASRRANEAFF.

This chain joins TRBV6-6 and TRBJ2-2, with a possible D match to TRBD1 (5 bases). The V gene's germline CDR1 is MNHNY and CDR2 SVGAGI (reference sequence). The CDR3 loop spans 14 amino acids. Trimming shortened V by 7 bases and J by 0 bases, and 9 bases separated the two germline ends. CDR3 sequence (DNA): TGTGCCAGCATGCAGGGATCGAACACCGGGGAGCTGTTTTTT. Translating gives CASMQGSNTGELFF.

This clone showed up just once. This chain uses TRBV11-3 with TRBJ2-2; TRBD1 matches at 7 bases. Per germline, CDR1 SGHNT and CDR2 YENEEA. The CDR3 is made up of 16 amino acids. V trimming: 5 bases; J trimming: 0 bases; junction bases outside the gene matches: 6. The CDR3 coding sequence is TGTGCCAGCAGCAAGAGGGGGCCCCCGAACACCGGGGAGCTGTTTTTT. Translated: CASSKRGPPNTGELFF. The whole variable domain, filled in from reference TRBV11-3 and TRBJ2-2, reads EAGVVQSPRYKIIEKKQPVAFWCNPISGHNTLYWYLQNLGQGPELLIRYENEEAVDDSQLPKDRFSAERLKGVDSTLKIQPAELGDSAVYLCASSKRGPPNTGELFFGEGSRLTVL.

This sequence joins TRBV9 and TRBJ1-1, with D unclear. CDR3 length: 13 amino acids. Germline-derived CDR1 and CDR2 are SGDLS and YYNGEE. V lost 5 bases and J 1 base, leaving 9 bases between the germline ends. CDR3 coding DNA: TGTGCCAGCAGTCGACTACAGAACACTGAAGCTTTCTTT. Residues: CASSRLQNTEAFF. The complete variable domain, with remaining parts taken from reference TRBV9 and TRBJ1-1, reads DSGVTQTPKHLITATGQRVTLRCSPRSGDLSVYWYQQSLDQGLQFLIQYYNGEERAKGNILERFSAQQFPDLHSELNLSSLELGDSALYFCASSRLQNTEAFFGQGTRLTVV.

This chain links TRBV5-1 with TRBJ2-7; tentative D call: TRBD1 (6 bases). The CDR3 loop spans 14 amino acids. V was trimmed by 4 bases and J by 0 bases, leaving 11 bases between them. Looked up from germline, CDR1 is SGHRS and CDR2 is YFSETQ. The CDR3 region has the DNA TGCGCCAGCAGCCGTGGACAGCTCTCCTACGAGCAGTACTTC. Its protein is CASSRGQLSYEQYF.

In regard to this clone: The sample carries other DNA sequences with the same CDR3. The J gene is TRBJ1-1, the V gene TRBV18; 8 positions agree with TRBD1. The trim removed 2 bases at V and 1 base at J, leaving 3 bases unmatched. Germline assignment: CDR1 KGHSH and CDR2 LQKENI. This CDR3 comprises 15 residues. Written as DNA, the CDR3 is TGTGCCAGCTCACCAAGAGGACAGGGGAACACTGAAGCTTTCTTT. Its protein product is CASSPRGQGNTEAFF.

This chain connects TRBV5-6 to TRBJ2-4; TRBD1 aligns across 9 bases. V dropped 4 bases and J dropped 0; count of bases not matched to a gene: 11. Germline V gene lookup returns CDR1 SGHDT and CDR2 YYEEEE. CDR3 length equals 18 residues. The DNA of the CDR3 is TGTGCCAGCAGCCCCGGACAGGGGCCGGGACTAGCCAAAAACATTCAGTACTTC. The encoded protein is CASSPGQGPGLAKNIQYF.

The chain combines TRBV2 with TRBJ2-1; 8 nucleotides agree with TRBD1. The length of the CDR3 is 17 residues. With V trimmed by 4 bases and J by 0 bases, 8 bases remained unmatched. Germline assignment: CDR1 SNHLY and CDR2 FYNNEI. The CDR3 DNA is TGTGCCAGCAGTGGACTCCCAACAGGGGGCTCCTACAATGAGCAGTTCTTC. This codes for CASSGLPTGGSYNEQFF.

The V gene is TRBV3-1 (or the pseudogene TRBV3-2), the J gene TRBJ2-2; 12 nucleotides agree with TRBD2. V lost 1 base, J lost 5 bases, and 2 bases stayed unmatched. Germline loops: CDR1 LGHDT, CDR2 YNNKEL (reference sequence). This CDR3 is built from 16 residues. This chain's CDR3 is CASSQGLAGGTGELFF. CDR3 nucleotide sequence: TGTGCCAGCAGCCAAGGTCTAGCGGGAGGGACCGGGGAGCTGTTTTTT.

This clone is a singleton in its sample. CDR3 amino acids: CASSPPGTQNNEQFF. Here the CDR3 DNA reads TGTGCCAGCAGCCCTCCCGGGACACAAAACAATGAGCAGTTCTTC. This chain uses TRBV7-9 with TRBJ2-1, with a tentative D call TRBD1 (6 bases). Germline V gene sequence: CDR1 SEHNR, CDR2 FQNEAQ (reference sequence). CDR3 length: 15 residues. The V gene lost 5 bases and the J gene lost 5 bases, with 16 bases spanning the gap.

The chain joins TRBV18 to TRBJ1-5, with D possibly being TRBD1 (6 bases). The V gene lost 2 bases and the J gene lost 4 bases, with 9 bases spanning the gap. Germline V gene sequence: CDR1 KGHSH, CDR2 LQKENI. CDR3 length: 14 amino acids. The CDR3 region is CASSPGTLNQPQHF. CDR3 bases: TGTGCCAGCTCACCAGGGACACTTAATCAGCCCCAGCATTTT. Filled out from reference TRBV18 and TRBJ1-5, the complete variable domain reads NAGVMQNPRHLVRRRGQEARLRCSPMKGHSHVYWYRQLPEEGLKFMVYLQKENIIDESGMPKERFSAEFPKEGPSILRIQQVVRGDSAAYFCASSPGTLNQPQHFGDGTRLSIL.

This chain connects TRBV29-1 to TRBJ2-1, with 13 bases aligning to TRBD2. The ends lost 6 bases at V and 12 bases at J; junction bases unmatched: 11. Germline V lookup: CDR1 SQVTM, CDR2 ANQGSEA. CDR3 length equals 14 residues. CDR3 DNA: TGCAGCGTGGACGGGACTAGCGGGAAGTTCGGGCAGTTCTTC. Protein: CSVDGTSGKFGQFF.

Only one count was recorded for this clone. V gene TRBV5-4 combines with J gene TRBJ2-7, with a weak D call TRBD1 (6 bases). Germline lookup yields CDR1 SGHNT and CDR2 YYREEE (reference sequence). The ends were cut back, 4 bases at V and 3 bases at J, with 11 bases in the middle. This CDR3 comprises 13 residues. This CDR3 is CASSTTGNYEQYF. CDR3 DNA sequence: TGTGCCAGCAGCACGACAGGAAACTACGAGCAGTACTTC.

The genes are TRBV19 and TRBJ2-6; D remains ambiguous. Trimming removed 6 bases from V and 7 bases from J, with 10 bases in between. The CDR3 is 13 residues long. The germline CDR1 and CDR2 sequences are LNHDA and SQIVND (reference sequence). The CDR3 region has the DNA TGTGCCAGTAGCGCAGATTATGCCAACGTCCTGACTTTC. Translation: CASSADYANVLTF.

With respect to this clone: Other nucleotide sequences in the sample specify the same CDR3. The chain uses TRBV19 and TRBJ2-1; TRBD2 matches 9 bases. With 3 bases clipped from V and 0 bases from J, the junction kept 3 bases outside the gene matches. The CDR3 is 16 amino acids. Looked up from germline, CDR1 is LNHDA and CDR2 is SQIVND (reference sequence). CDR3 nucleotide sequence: TGTGCCAGTAGTATCGGTAGCGGGAGCTCCTACAATGAGCAGTTCTTC. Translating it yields CASSIGSGSSYNEQFF.

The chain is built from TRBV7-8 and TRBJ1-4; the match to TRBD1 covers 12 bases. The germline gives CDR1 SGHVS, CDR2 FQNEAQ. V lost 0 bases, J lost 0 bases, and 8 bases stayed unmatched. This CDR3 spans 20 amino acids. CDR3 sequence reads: CASSLAGTGGPLATNEKLFF. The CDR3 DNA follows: TGTGCCAGCAGCTTAGCGGGGACAGGGGGCCCGCTTGCAACTAATGAAAAACTGTTTTTT. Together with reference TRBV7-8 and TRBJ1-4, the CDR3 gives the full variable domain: GAGVSQSPRYKVAKRGQDVALRCDPISGHVSLFWYQQALGQGPEFLTYFQNEAQLDKSGLPSDRFFAERPEGSVSTLKIQRTQQEDSAVYLCASSLAGTGGPLATNEKLFFGSGTQLSVL.

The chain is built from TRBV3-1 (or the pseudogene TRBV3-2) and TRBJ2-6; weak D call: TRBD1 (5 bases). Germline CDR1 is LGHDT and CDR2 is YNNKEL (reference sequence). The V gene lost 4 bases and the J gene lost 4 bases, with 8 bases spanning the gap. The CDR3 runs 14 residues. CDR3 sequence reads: CASSPRTGANVLTF. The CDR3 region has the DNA TGTGCCAGCAGCCCCCGGACAGGGGCCAACGTCCTGACTTTC.

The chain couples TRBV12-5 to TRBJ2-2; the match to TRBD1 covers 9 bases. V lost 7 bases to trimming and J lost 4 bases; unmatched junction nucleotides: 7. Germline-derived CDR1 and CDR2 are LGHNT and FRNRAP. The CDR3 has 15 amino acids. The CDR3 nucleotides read TGTGCTAGTGCCATGGGACAGGGTCCCACCGGGGAGCTGTTTTTT. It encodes CASAMGQGPTGELFF.

CDR3 amino acids: CASSLAAGGYTF. The DNA for the CDR3 is TGTGCCAGCAGCTTGGCCGCAGGTGGCTACACCTTC. The V and J genes are TRBV5-5 and TRBJ1-2; D is undetermined. The CDR3 extends over 12 amino acids. CDR1 is SGHKS, CDR2 YYEKEE, per germline (reference sequence). The ends were cut back, 0 bases at V and 7 bases at J, with 7 bases in the middle. The full variable domain, with the rest looked up from reference TRBV5-5 and TRBJ1-2, is DAGVTQSPTHLIKTRGQQVTLRCSPISGHKSVSWYQQVLGQGPQFIFQYYEKEERGRGNFPDRFSARQFPNYSSELNVNALLLGDSALYLCASSLAAGGYTFGSGTRLTVV.

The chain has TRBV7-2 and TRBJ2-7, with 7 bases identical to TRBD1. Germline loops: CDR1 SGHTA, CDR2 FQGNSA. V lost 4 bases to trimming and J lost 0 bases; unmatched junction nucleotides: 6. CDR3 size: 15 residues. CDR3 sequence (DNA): TGTGCCAGCAGCTCGGGACAGACGGCCTCCTACGAGCAGTACTTC. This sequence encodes CASSSGQTASYEQYF.

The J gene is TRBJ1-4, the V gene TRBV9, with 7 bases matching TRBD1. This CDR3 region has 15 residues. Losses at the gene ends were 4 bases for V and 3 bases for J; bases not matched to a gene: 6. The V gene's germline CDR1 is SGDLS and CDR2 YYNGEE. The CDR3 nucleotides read TGTGCCAGCAGCCTTGGGACAGCCTCTAATGAAAAACTGTTTTTT. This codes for CASSLGTASNEKLFF.

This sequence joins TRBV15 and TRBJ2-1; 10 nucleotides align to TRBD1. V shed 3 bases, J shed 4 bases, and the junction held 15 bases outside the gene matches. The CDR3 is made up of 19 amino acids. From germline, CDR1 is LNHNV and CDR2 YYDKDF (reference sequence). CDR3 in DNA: TGTGCCACCAGCAGTCTCCCCGGGGGAGGGACAGGGGATTACAATGAGCAGTTCTTC. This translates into CATSSLPGGGTGDYNEQFF.

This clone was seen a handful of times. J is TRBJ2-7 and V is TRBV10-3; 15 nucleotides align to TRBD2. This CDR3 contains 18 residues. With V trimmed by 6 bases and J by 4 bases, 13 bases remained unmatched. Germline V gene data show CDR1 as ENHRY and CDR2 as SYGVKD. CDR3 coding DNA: TGTGCCATCAGCCCCTCACCCGGGACTAGCGGGAGGATATACGAGCAGTACTTC. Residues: CAISPSPGTSGRIYEQYF.

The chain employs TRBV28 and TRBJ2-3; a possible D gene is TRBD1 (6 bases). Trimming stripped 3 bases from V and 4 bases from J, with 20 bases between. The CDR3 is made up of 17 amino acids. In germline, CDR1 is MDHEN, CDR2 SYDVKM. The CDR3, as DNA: TGTGCCAGCAGTTTTATAGTAGTAGGGAACAGGGCAGATACGCAGTATTTT. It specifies CASSFIVVGNRADTQYF.

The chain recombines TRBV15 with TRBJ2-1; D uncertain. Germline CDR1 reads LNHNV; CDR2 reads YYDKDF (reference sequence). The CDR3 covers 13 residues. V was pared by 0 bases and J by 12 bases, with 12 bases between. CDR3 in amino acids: CATSRDLEGRQFF. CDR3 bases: TGTGCCACCAGCAGAGATCTAGAAGGCCGGCAGTTCTTC.

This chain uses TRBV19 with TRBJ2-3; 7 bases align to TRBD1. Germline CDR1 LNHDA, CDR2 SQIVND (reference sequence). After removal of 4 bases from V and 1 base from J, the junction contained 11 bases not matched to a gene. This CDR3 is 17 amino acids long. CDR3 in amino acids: CASSRRGQPSGTDTQYF. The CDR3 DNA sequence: TGTGCCAGTAGTAGACGGGGACAGCCCTCAGGCACAGATACGCAGTATTTT.

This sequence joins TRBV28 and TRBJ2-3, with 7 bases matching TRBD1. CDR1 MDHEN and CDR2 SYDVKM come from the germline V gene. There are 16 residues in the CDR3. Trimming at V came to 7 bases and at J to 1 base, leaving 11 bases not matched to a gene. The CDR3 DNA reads TGTGCCAGCACACAACTTGGACAGGTCCGCACAGATACGCAGTATTTT. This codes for CASTQLGQVRTDTQYF. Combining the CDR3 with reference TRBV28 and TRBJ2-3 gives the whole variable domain DVKVTQSSRYLVKRTGEKVFLECVQDMDHENMFWYRQDPGLGLRLIYFSYDVKMKEKGDIPEGYSVSREKKERFSLILESASTNQTSMYLCASTQLGQVRTDTQYFGPGTRLTVL.

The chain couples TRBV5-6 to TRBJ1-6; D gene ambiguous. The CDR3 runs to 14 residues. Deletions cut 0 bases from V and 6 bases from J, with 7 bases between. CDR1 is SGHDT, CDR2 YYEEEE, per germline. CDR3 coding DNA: TGTGCCAGCAGCTTGGGTCAGGCTAATTCACCCCTCCACTTT. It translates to CASSLGQANSPLHF.

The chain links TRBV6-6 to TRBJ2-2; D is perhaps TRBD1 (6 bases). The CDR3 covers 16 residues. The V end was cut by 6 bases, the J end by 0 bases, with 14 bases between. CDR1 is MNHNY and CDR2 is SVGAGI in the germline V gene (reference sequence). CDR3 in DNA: TGTGCCAGCAGCCAAACGACAGGACCGAACACCGGGGAGCTGTTTTTT. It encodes CASSQTTGPNTGELFF.

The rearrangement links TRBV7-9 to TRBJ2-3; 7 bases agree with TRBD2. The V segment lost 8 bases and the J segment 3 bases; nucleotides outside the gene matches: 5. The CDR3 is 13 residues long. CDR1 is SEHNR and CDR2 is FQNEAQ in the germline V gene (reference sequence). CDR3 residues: CASGRGSTDTQYF. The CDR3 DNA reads TGTGCCAGCGGTCGCGGGAGTACAGATACGCAGTATTTT.

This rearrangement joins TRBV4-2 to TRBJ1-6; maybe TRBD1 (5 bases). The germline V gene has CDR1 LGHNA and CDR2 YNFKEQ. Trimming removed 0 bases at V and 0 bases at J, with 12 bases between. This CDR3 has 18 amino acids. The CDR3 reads CASSQEGRASSYNSPLHF. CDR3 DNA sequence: TGTGCCAGCAGCCAAGAGGGCAGGGCAAGCTCCTATAATTCACCCCTCCACTTT.